The rows below give T cell receptor beta chains drawn from one sample of a study of cytomegalovirus exposure and HLA in healthy donors. Data came from immunoSEQ multiplex PCR; TCRdb stores just in-frame clones and leaves some out. The sample records approximately 130,000 clones, approximately 78% being singletons. Sequencing was performed on PBMCs. The receptors come from a woman between 40 and 55 years old in good health and CMV-seronegative. Each CDR3 is given with its conserved first and last residue. The D gene is left open where the match is weak. The size field is filled for only some rows; it gives once, few, many or a size class.

j_call: TRBJ1-4; d_call: TRBD1; clone_size: .; v_call: TRBV13; cdr3_nt: TGTGCCAGCAGCCTCAGACAGGGGGGGGAAAAACTGTTTTTT; cdr3_aa: CASSLRQGGEKLFF
j_call: TRBJ2-5; d_call: .; clone_size: .; v_call: TRBV21-1; cdr3_nt: TGTGCCAGCAGCAACCCTCCAGACTCACTCACGGTCGAGACCCAGTACTTC; cdr3_aa: CASSNPPDSLTVETQYF
j_call: TRBJ1-1; d_call: .; clone_size: .; v_call: TRBV6-5; cdr3_nt: TGTGCCAGCAGCCTAGGATGGAACACTGAAGCTTTCTTT; cdr3_aa: CASSLGWNTEAFF
j_call: TRBJ2-7; d_call: .; clone_size: once; v_call: TRBV25-1; cdr3_nt: TGTGCCAGCAGTGAAGCGGGGCAGGGATCCTACGAGCAGTACTTC; cdr3_aa: CASSEAGQGSYEQYF
j_call: TRBJ2-3; d_call: TRBD1; clone_size: .; v_call: TRBV19; cdr3_nt: TGTGCCAGTGGAGACAGGGGGAGTACAGATACGCAGTATTTT; cdr3_aa: CASGDRGSTDTQYF
j_call: TRBJ2-3; d_call: TRBD2; clone_size: .; v_call: TRBV5-6; cdr3_nt: TGTGCCAGCAGCTTCGGGGGGAGCACAGATACGCAGTATTTT; cdr3_aa: CASSFGGSTDTQYF
j_call: TRBJ1-3; d_call: .; clone_size: .; v_call: TRBV4-2; cdr3_nt: TGTGCCAGCAGCCAAGATCCCGAATGGGGGGAAGGAAACACCATATATTTT; cdr3_aa: CASSQDPEWGEGNTIYF
j_call: TRBJ1-5; d_call: .; clone_size: .; v_call: TRBV18; cdr3_nt: TGTGCCAGCTCACCCGGGGCGGGGGCTGGGGAGCATTTT; cdr3_aa: CASSPGAGAGEHF
j_call: TRBJ2-1; d_call: TRBD1; clone_size: .; v_call: TRBV5-1; cdr3_nt: TGCGCCAGCAGAGAGGGGGGAAGAGGACAGGGGGCGTTGGACCTGTACAATGAGCAGTTCTTC; cdr3_aa: CASREGGRGQGALDLYNEQFF
j_call: TRBJ1-4; d_call: .; clone_size: few; v_call: TRBV4-1; cdr3_nt: TGCGCCAGCAGCCAAGATCAAGGCAGGGTCCGCGCAACTAATGAAAAACTGTTTTTT; cdr3_aa: CASSQDQGRVRATNEKLFF
j_call: TRBJ2-7; d_call: TRBD2; clone_size: .; v_call: TRBV18; cdr3_nt: TGTGCCAGCTCACCGGGACTAGCGGGGCAATCCTACGAGCAGTACTTC; cdr3_aa: CASSPGLAGQSYEQYF
j_call: TRBJ2-1; d_call: TRBD1; clone_size: once; v_call: TRBV19; cdr3_nt: TGTGCCAGTATTCAACCGACAGGGGGCTATTGCAATGAGCAGTTCTTC; cdr3_aa: CASIQPTGGYCNEQFF
j_call: TRBJ1-2; d_call: TRBD1; clone_size: .; v_call: TRBV5-1; cdr3_nt: TGCGCCAGCAGCCGAATCGACAGGGTAGATGGCTACACCTTC; cdr3_aa: CASSRIDRVDGYTF
j_call: TRBJ2-1; d_call: TRBD2; clone_size: few; v_call: TRBV7-9; cdr3_nt: TGTGCCAGCAGAAAGCGGGAGTCCCGCAATGAGCAGTTCTTC; cdr3_aa: CASRKRESRNEQFF
j_call: TRBJ2-7; d_call: .; clone_size: .; v_call: TRBV27; cdr3_nt: TGTGCCAGCAGTCCCTGGACAGTACAAGGCTACGAGCAGTACTTC; cdr3_aa: CASSPWTVQGYEQYF
j_call: TRBJ1-4; d_call: TRBD1; clone_size: .; v_call: TRBV2; cdr3_nt: TGTGCCAGCAACCGGGACAGGGGAACTAATGAAAAACTGTTTTTT; cdr3_aa: CASNRDRGTNEKLFF
j_call: TRBJ1-6; d_call: .; clone_size: once; v_call: TRBV18; cdr3_nt: TGTGCCAGCTCATTCCTCTCCCAGTATAATTCACCCCTCCACTTT; cdr3_aa: CASSFLSQYNSPLHF
j_call: TRBJ1-3; d_call: .; clone_size: few; v_call: TRBV6-1; cdr3_nt: TGTGCCAGCAGCCCGGATGGGGGGTCTGGAAACACCATATATTTT; cdr3_aa: CASSPDGGSGNTIYF
j_call: TRBJ2-3; d_call: TRBD2; clone_size: .; v_call: TRBV5-4; cdr3_nt: TGTGCCAGCAGTCCGACTAGCGGGGGAGATACGCAGTATTTT; cdr3_aa: CASSPTSGGDTQYF